The 28 T cell receptor beta chains below come from one sample, sequenced in a study of CXCR3-negative and CXCR3-positive naive CD8 T cells. Study results and caveats: Against CXCR3-negative naive cells, CXCR3-positive naive cells showed more hydrophobic TRB CDR3s.

Preparation of TRB cDNA libraries relied on 5' RACE carrying UMI labels. Reprocessing the 5' RACE reads, TCRdb reports a single entry for every CDR3 protein and omits DNA. The listing records 84,000 or so distinct CDR3 sequences. What these receptors recognize is not known. The sequencing input was naive CXCR3+ CD8+ T cells from blood. Described subset: CD45RO-CCR7+CD27+CD95- naive CD8+ T cells expressing CXCR3 (TNR3+). Every receptor here comes from a human donor in good health. Some clones in this sample may be carry-over from other donors' samples.

This rearrangement joins TRBV7-9 to TRBJ2-2; TCRdb names TRBD2, which stays unverified in the absence of DNA. Looked up from germline, CDR1 is SEHNR and CDR2 is FQNEAQ (reference sequence). The CDR3 extends over 15 amino acids. The CDR3 sequence is CASSPSGSTTGELFF.

The chain carries TRBV12-3 or TRBV12-4 and TRBJ2-7; no DNA is available, so the TRBD1 call from TCRdb remains unchecked. This CDR3 region has 14 residues. CDR3 sequence reads: CASSLGGQAYEQYF.

The rearrangement joins TRBV29-1 to TRBJ2-7; as DNA is missing, the TRBD1 call by TCRdb cannot be tested. CDR1 is SQVTM and CDR2 is ANQGSEA in the germline V gene. There are 13 residues in the CDR3. CDR3 amino acids: CSALHGDIYEQYF.

V gene TRBV29-1 combines with J gene TRBJ2-7; TCRdb's D gene call, TRBD1, goes unchecked for lack of DNA. CDR1 SQVTM and CDR2 ANQGSEA come from the germline V gene. This CDR3 has 12 residues. CDR3 amino acids: CSVEGQGYEQYF.

The CDR3 sequence: CASRRPDRAYEQYF. The gene calls are TRBV5-1 and TRBJ2-7; the D gene TCRdb calls, TRBD1, cannot be checked with no DNA. CDR3 length: 14 residues. Germline CDR1 reads SGHRS; CDR2 reads YFSETQ.

The gene calls are TRBV28 and TRBJ2-2; checking the TCRdb D call of TRBD1 is not possible without DNA. In germline, CDR1 is MDHEN, CDR2 SYDVKM. The CDR3 runs 15 residues. The CDR3 spells CASSPLTGVTGELFF.

The CDR3 loop reads CASSAGGKESGYTF. This chain joins TRBV5-1 and TRBJ1-2. There are 14 residues in the CDR3. CDR1 is SGHRS and CDR2 is YFSETQ in the germline V gene. The full variable domain, completed using reference TRBV5-1 and TRBJ1-2, is KAGVTQTPRYLIKTRGQQVTLSCSPISGHRSVSWYQQTPGQGLQFLFEYFSETQRNKGNFPGRFSGRQFSNSRSEMNVSTLELGDSALYLCASSAGGKESGYTFGSGTRLTVV.

The V gene is TRBV14, the J gene TRBJ2-3; TCRdb lists TRBD1, though no DNA is available to test this call. Per germline, CDR1 SGHDN and CDR2 FVKESK. This CDR3 has 14 residues. CDR3 loop: CASSQYGQGDTQYF. Full variable domain (missing parts from reference TRBV14 and TRBJ2-3): EAGVTQFPSHSVIEKGQTVTLRCDPISGHDNLYWYRRVMGKEIKFLLHFVKESKQDESGMPNNRFLAERTGGTYSTLKVQPAELEDSGVYFCASSQYGQGDTQYFGPGTRLTVL.

The CDR3 region is CASSPLPGTDTQYF. The V and J genes are TRBV4-1 and TRBJ2-3. Germline values: CDR1 MGHRA, CDR2 YSYEKL. The CDR3 has 14 residues.

The chain carries TRBV28 and TRBJ2-1. Germline values: CDR1 MDHEN, CDR2 SYDVKM. The CDR3 covers 12 residues. CDR3 sequence reads: CASHSSPNEQFF.

This chain joins TRBV29-1 and TRBJ2-7; the D call of TRBD2 rests on TCRdb alone, since no DNA is present to check it. The germline gives CDR1 SQVTM, CDR2 ANQGSEA. There are 13 residues in the CDR3. This CDR3 reads CSVSPGITYEQYF.

V usage is TRBV7-2 and J usage is TRBJ2-5; as DNA is missing, the TRBD2 call by TCRdb cannot be tested. CDR1 and CDR2 from the germline V gene are SGHTA and FQGNSA. The CDR3 loop spans 14 amino acids. The CDR3 here is CASRPNGGGETQYF.

The V gene is TRBV29-1, the J gene TRBJ2-1; the TRBD2 assignment by TCRdb is unverifiable without DNA. The CDR3 sequence is 12 residues long. The germline V gene has CDR1 SQVTM and CDR2 ANQGSEA. The CDR3 is CSFPSGRYEQFF.

V is TRBV5-1 and J is TRBJ2-5. Germline V gene data show CDR1 as SGHRS and CDR2 as YFSETQ. This CDR3 has 15 amino acids. This CDR3 is CASSPQGNGLETQYF.

The chain has TRBV29-1 and TRBJ2-7. This CDR3 has 14 amino acids. The germline V gene encodes CDR1 SQVTM and CDR2 ANQGSEA. This CDR3 reads CSVEEENNSYEQYF.

This sequence joins TRBV7-2 and TRBJ2-7. From germline, CDR1 is SGHTA and CDR2 FQGNSA. The CDR3 is made up of 14 amino acids. The CDR3 region is CASSNTDSPYEQYF.

The chain recombines TRBV29-1 with TRBJ2-1. Per the germline V gene, CDR1 is SQVTM and CDR2 is ANQGSEA. This CDR3 is 16 amino acids long. CDR3 region: CSVVVLSVSSYNEQFF.

V gene TRBV7-9 combines with J gene TRBJ2-1; TCRdb outputs TRBD2, but without DNA this stays unchecked. Germline V gene data show CDR1 as SEHNR and CDR2 as FQNEAQ (reference sequence). This CDR3 has 15 amino acids. The CDR3 loop is CASSQTSGRYNEQFF. The full variable domain, completed using reference TRBV7-9 and TRBJ2-1, is DTGVSQNPRHKITKRGQNVTFRCDPISEHNRLYWYRQTLGQGPEFLTYFQNEAQLEKSRLLSDRFSAERPKGSFSTLEIQRTEQGDSAMYLCASSQTSGRYNEQFFGPGTRLTVL.

This chain uses TRBV7-2 with TRBJ2-1. The CDR3 totals 11 residues. Germline V gene lookup returns CDR1 SGHTA and CDR2 FQGNSA. The CDR3 protein is CASFILNEQFF.

The CDR3 sequence is CATGTPSKGEEQYF. The chain joins TRBV10-3 to TRBJ2-7; TCRdb designates TRBD2, a call that cannot be tested without DNA. The CDR3 loop spans 14 amino acids. Per germline, CDR1 ENHRY and CDR2 SYGVKD.

The V and J genes are TRBV29-1 and TRBJ2-3; TCRdb's D call, TRBD2, is unchecked because there is no DNA. This CDR3 is built from 15 residues. CDR1 and CDR2 from the germline V gene are SQVTM and ANQGSEA. The CDR3 is CSVLDLAGITDTQYF.

The chain carries TRBV2 and TRBJ2-1. The CDR3 spans 13 residues. Germline CDR1 is SNHLY and CDR2 is FYNNEI. CDR3 sequence: CASSEIVHNEQFF.

The chain carries TRBV7-9 and TRBJ2-7; the D gene TCRdb calls, TRBD2, cannot be checked with no DNA. This CDR3 has 13 amino acids. CDR1 is SEHNR, CDR2 FQNEAQ, per germline (reference sequence). The CDR3 region is CASSNGGEYEQYF. Full variable domain (missing parts from reference TRBV7-9 and TRBJ2-7): DTGVSQNPRHKITKRGQNVTFRCDPISEHNRLYWYRQTLGQGPEFLTYFQNEAQLEKSRLLSDRFSAERPKGSFSTLEIQRTEQGDSAMYLCASSNGGEYEQYFGPGTRLTVT.

The chain couples TRBV27 to TRBJ2-7; with no DNA, the TCRdb D assignment of TRBD1 cannot be verified. Looked up from germline, CDR1 is MNHEY and CDR2 is SMNVEV (reference sequence). This CDR3 is built from 15 residues. CDR3 sequence: CASSGDRSSSYEQYF.

The chain couples TRBV7-2 to TRBJ2-7; TCRdb's D gene call, TRBD1, goes unchecked for lack of DNA. Germline V gene data show CDR1 as SGHTA and CDR2 as FQGNSA. This CDR3 is built from 14 residues. CDR3 amino acids: CASSHVRGIYEQYF.

This chain links TRBV27 with TRBJ2-6; the D call of TRBD1 rests on TCRdb alone, since no DNA is present to check it. The length of the CDR3 is 16 residues. The germline V gene has CDR1 MNHEY and CDR2 SMNVEV (reference sequence). The CDR3 here is CASLGGTGSGANVLTF.

The J gene is TRBJ2-1, the V gene TRBV7-4; TCRdb reports TRBD1, a call that lacks DNA to check it against. The CDR3 totals 15 residues. Germline CDR1 reads SGHVT; CDR2 reads SQSDAQ. CDR3 residues: CASSLKDRGFDEQFF.

CDR3: CASSQGGVSYEQYF. The gene calls are TRBV3-1 and TRBJ2-7; no DNA is available, so the TRBD1 call from TCRdb remains unchecked. This CDR3 is 14 amino acids long. CDR1 is LGHDT, CDR2 YNNKEL, per germline (reference sequence).